The 32 T cell receptor beta chains presented below share a single source sample, sequenced in a study of CD8+ T cells in alopecia areata. Once RNA had been extracted, it was reverse transcribed into cDNA to act as the sequencing template. The protocol was immunoSEQ multiplex PCR, while the TCRdb copy is restricted to in-frame clones and leaves out a portion. The sample has around 12,000 clones; approximately 55% are singletons. As part of sample collection, lesional scalp punch biopsies and peripheral blood were taken from alopecia areata patients. The material sequenced was skin. These receptors were obtained from a human donor with alopecia areata.

This chain connects TRBV6-5 to TRBJ1-1; no reliable D call. Germline values: CDR1 MNHEY, CDR2 SVGAGI. This CDR3 is 14 amino acids long. The ends were cut back, 7 bases at V and 1 base at J, with 13 bases in the middle. The CDR3 here is CASTSLDPNTEAFF. In DNA, the CDR3 is TGTGCCAGCACATCCCTTGACCCGAACACTGAAGCTTTCTTT.

This clone was seen a few times. The chain links TRBV29-1 to TRBJ1-5, with D unresolved. The V gene's germline CDR1 is SQVTM and CDR2 ANQGSEA. The CDR3 is 15 amino acids. V was clipped by 4 bases and J by 2 bases, with 15 bases between them. The CDR3, as DNA: TGCAGCGTTGGAGAAGGAGTTTTGGGCAATCAGCCCCAGCATTTT. Encoded protein: CSVGEGVLGNQPQHF.

The chain is built from TRBV19 and TRBJ2-3; 10 nucleotides align to TRBD2. Germline CDR1 is LNHDA and CDR2 is SQIVND (reference sequence). V dropped 8 bases and J dropped 0; count of bases not matched to a gene: 2. This CDR3 spans 14 amino acids. CDR3 nucleotides: TGTGCCAGTTCGACTAGCGGGAGCACAGATACGCAGTATTTT. Residues: CASSTSGSTDTQYF.

By share, this clone ranks as medium-sized. The chain recombines TRBV18 with TRBJ1-4; 7 bases are a match to TRBD1. Germline V gene data show CDR1 as KGHSH and CDR2 as LQKENI. This CDR3 has 15 residues. V trimming: 3 bases; J trimming: 6 bases; junction bases outside the gene matches: 7. This CDR3 is CASSPTTGKDEKLFF. DNA for the CDR3: TGTGCCAGCTCACCTACGACAGGGAAGGATGAAAAACTGTTTTTT.

This chain links TRBV4-3 with TRBJ1-5, with D possibly being TRBD1 (5 bases). Trimming left V 4 bases short and J 6 bases short, with 10 bases between. The V gene's germline CDR1 is LGHNA and CDR2 YSLEER. The CDR3 consists of 13 residues. The CDR3 loop is CASSPTQGQPQHF. In nucleotides, the CDR3 is TGCGCCAGCAGCCCTACCCAGGGTCAGCCCCAGCATTTT.

CDR3 sequence: CASRAQGSRNTEAFF. In DNA form, the CDR3 reads TGTGCCAGCAGGGCCCAGGGGAGCAGAAACACTGAAGCTTTCTTT. The V gene is TRBV2, the J gene TRBJ1-1; possibly TRBD1 for D (6 bases). This CDR3 spans 15 amino acids. Germline V CDR1 and CDR2: SNHLY, FYNNEI. Trimming removed 6 bases at V and 2 bases at J, with 16 bases between.

This chain links TRBV29-1 with TRBJ2-7, with TRBD1 matching 8 bases. This CDR3 has 14 residues. J was trimmed by 6 bases and V by 0 bases; bases with no gene match: 7. Germline V lookup: CDR1 SQVTM, CDR2 ANQGSEA. Here the CDR3 reads CSVEEQGAEGEQYF. As DNA, the CDR3 is TGCAGCGTTGAAGAGCAGGGGGCAGAGGGCGAGCAGTACTTC.

V and J are TRBV27 and TRBJ1-2, with TRBD1 matching over 8 bases. The ends lost 2 bases at V and 0 bases at J; junction bases unmatched: 8. CDR3 length equals 17 residues. Germline V gives CDR1 MNHEY, CDR2 SMNVEV (reference sequence). The CDR3 reads CASSLGGQGAANYGYTF. For the CDR3, the DNA is TGTGCCAGCAGTTTAGGGGGCCAGGGGGCAGCTAACTATGGCTACACCTTC.

This sequence joins TRBV19 and TRBJ2-7; 8 bases fit TRBD1. The CDR3 contains 14 residues. Looked up from germline, CDR1 is LNHDA and CDR2 is SQIVND (reference sequence). V shed 6 bases and J 2 bases; nucleotides not matched to a gene: 6. CDR3: CASSETGGPYEQYF. The CDR3 DNA sequence: TGTGCCAGTAGCGAAACAGGGGGTCCCTACGAGCAGTACTTC.

This clone appeared a single time. This CDR3 reads CASSYSKQGFSYEQYF. The CDR3 DNA follows: TGTGCCAGCAGTTACTCGAAGCAGGGATTCTCCTACGAGCAGTACTTC. This chain joins TRBV6-5 and TRBJ2-7, with a weak D call TRBD1 (5 bases). Germline V gene data show CDR1 as MNHEY and CDR2 as SVGAGI. This CDR3 is built from 16 residues. With 0 bases removed from V and 0 bases from J, the gap between germline ends came to 12 bases.

This clone has only one observation. The genes are TRBV5-4 and TRBJ1-1, with D possibly matching TRBD1 (6 bases). CDR3 length: 15 amino acids. Trimming pared 2 bases from V and 1 base from J, leaving 12 bases between. Looked up from germline, CDR1 is SGHNT and CDR2 is YYREEE (reference sequence). Here the CDR3 reads CASSLGQRKNTEAFF. CDR3 nucleotides: TGTGCCAGCAGCTTAGGACAGAGAAAGAACACTGAAGCTTTCTTT.

The gene calls are TRBV4-2 and TRBJ2-5; 10 bases are shared with TRBD1. Looked up from germline, CDR1 is LGHNA and CDR2 is YNFKEQ. CDR3 length equals 16 residues. The V and J ends lost 5 bases and 0 bases, in that order; junction bases with no gene match: 6. The CDR3 sequence is CASSVTGGADQETQYF. Here the CDR3 DNA reads TGTGCCAGCAGCGTGACAGGGGGCGCCGACCAAGAGACCCAGTACTTC.

The chain carries TRBV30 and TRBJ1-4, with 8 bases fitting TRBD1. The CDR3 runs 16 residues. J gave up 6 bases and V 5 bases, and 14 bases lay outside the gene matches. Germline lookup yields CDR1 GTSNPN and CDR2 SVGIG (reference sequence). CDR3 sequence: CAWSLGTGSIYEKLFF. CDR3 nucleotide sequence: TGTGCCTGGTCCCTCGGGACAGGCAGTATATATGAAAAACTGTTTTTT. Looking up the rest from reference TRBV30 and TRBJ1-4 gives the full variable domain: SQTIHQWPATLVQPVGSPLSLECTVEGTSNPNLYWYRQAAGRGLQLLFYSVGIGQISSEVPQNLSASRPQDRQFILSSKKLLLSDSGFYLCAWSLGTGSIYEKLFFGSGTQLSVL.

The chain has TRBV29-1 and TRBJ1-2; 9 bases map to TRBD1. Germline V gives CDR1 SQVTM, CDR2 ANQGSEA. CDR3 length: 16 residues. V gave up 0 bases and J gave up 3 bases; unmatched junction bases: 8. CDR3 residues: CSVEEGGTGNYYGYTF. The CDR3 region has the DNA TGCAGCGTTGAAGAGGGAGGGACAGGGAACTACTATGGCTACACCTTC.

This clone was observed a handful of times. The V gene is TRBV20-1, the J gene TRBJ2-1; D is ambiguous. Deletions cut 7 bases from V and 0 bases from J, with 4 bases between. This CDR3 has 11 residues. CDR1 is DFQATT, CDR2 SNEGSKA, per germline (reference sequence). The CDR3 spells CSVSSYNEQFF. The CDR3 nucleotides read TGCAGTGTAAGCTCCTACAATGAGCAGTTCTTC.

The V and J genes are TRBV21-1 and TRBJ1-5. TRBV21-1 is a pseudogene segment. The CDR3 is 17 residues long. The DNA for the CDR3 is TGTGCCAGCACCGAATTGAGGGCAGAATATAGCAATCAGCCCCAGCATTTT. This codes for CASTELRAEYSNQPQHF.

The gene calls are TRBV10-3 and TRBJ2-7; 8 bases are shared with TRBD2. With 4 bases clipped from V and 2 bases from J, the junction kept 10 bases outside the gene matches. Germline assignment: CDR1 ENHRY and CDR2 SYGVKD. The CDR3 is made up of 16 amino acids. CDR3 sequence (DNA): TGTGCCATCAGTGGAGGTGTAGCGGGAAATCCCTACGAGCAGTACTTC. This sequence encodes CAISGGVAGNPYEQYF.

This clone has more than one count but fewer than ten. The V and J genes are TRBV7-9 and TRBJ2-7, with 10 nucleotides matching TRBD2. With 4 bases clipped from V and 2 bases from J, the junction kept 8 bases outside the gene matches. The CDR3 has 16 amino acids. CDR1 and CDR2 (germline): SEHNR, FQNEAQ (reference sequence). CDR3 protein: CASSSIGTSATYEQYF. For the CDR3, the DNA is TGTGCCAGCAGCTCGATAGGGACTAGCGCAACCTACGAGCAGTACTTC.

The table lists this clone with a count of one. This chain joins TRBV7-8 and TRBJ2-3, with 8 positions matching TRBD2. V was clipped by 7 bases and J by 1 base; unmatched bases: 7. This CDR3 is 15 amino acids long. Germline CDR1 reads SGHVS; CDR2 reads FQNEAQ. The CDR3 coding sequence is TGTGCCAGCACATCGCAGACTAGCGGCACAGATACGCAGTATTTT. Protein: CASTSQTSGTDTQYF.

The chain couples TRBV7-6 to TRBJ1-5; TRBD1 is a possible D gene (5 bases). From germline, CDR1 is SGHVS and CDR2 FNYEAQ. Trimming removed 5 bases at V and 2 bases at J, with 7 bases between. The CDR3 consists of 13 residues. CDR3 residues: CASSRDRNQPQHF. The CDR3, as DNA: TGTGCCAGCAGCCGGGACCGCAATCAGCCCCAGCATTTT.

The gene calls are TRBV27 and TRBJ2-1; maybe TRBD2 (5 bases). V lost 4 bases and J lost 8, with 21 bases in between. This CDR3 is built from 16 residues. In germline, CDR1 is MNHEY, CDR2 SMNVEV (reference sequence). The CDR3 region has the DNA TGTGCCAGCAGTTCCCCTGGACTCCTCCCTACCGATGAGCAGTTCTTC. It specifies CASSSPGLLPTDEQFF.

This clone was counted a single time. The chain joins TRBV7-9 to TRBJ2-7; 9 nucleotides line up with TRBD2. In germline, CDR1 is SEHNR, CDR2 FQNEAQ (reference sequence). The CDR3 spans 14 residues. After removal of 5 bases from V and 4 bases from J, the junction contained 6 bases not matched to a gene. This chain's CDR3 is CASSPLSGRYEQYF. The CDR3 DNA reads as TGTGCCAGCAGCCCCCTAAGCGGGAGGTACGAGCAGTACTTC.

The V gene is TRBV12-5, the J gene TRBJ2-1; D ambiguous. CDR1 LGHNT and CDR2 FRNRAP come from the germline V gene. The V end lost 5 bases, the J end lost 6 bases, and 8 bases lay between the germline ends. The CDR3 is made up of 12 amino acids. The DNA for the CDR3 is TGTGCTAGTGGTACCTTGATCAATGAGCAGTTCTTC. Protein sequence: CASGTLINEQFF.

The rearrangement uses TRBV29-1 and TRBJ1-3; possibly TRBD1 for D (6 bases). With 7 bases removed from V and 8 bases from J, the gap between germline ends came to 15 bases. The CDR3 length is 12 residues. Germline values: CDR1 SQVTM, CDR2 ANQGSEA. The CDR3 region is CSAGRGLDTIYF. DNA for the CDR3: TGCAGCGCGGGAAGGGGGTTGGACACCATATATTTT.

The chain recombines TRBV7-8 with TRBJ1-1, with 7 positions matching TRBD1. Losses at the gene ends were 0 bases for V and 3 bases for J; bases not matched to a gene: 1. The CDR3 contains 14 residues. Germline V gives CDR1 SGHVS, CDR2 FQNEAQ. CDR3 in amino acids: CASSLADRDTEAFF. As DNA, the CDR3 is TGTGCCAGCAGCTTAGCAGACAGGGACACTGAAGCTTTCTTT.

In this sample, this clone turned up once. At one end the junction does not follow the germline gene, possibly because of a read error. V gene TRBV28 combines with J gene TRBJ1-5; tentatively, D is TRBD1 (6 bases). The germline CDR1 and CDR2 sequences are MDHEN and SYDVKM. There are 12 residues in the CDR3. The CDR3 sequence: CASRGAYVPQHF. CDR3 in DNA: TGTGCGAGCAGGGGAGCCTATGTGCCCCAGCATTTT.

The chain couples TRBV10-2 to TRBJ2-3, with D perhaps being TRBD1 or TRBD2 (5 bases each). This CDR3 region has 13 residues. V gave up 7 bases and J gave up 2 bases, with 10 bases separating them. Per the germline V gene, CDR1 is WSHSY and CDR2 is SAAADI. CDR3 sequence: CASITGTTDTQYF. The CDR3 region has the DNA TGCGCCAGCATCACTGGGACCACAGATACGCAGTATTTT.

The gene calls are TRBV19 and TRBJ2-1, with D possibly being TRBD1 (6 bases). This CDR3 is built from 15 residues. The V gene lost 1 base and the J gene lost 2 bases, with 9 bases spanning the gap. From germline, CDR1 is LNHDA and CDR2 SQIVND (reference sequence). CDR3 coding DNA: TGTGCCAGTAGTATAGCAGGACAGACCTACAATGAGCAGTTCTTC. Translating it yields CASSIAGQTYNEQFF.

The V and J genes are TRBV25-1 and TRBJ1-4; TRBD1 matches at 9 bases. The CDR3 spans 14 residues. Germline assignment: CDR1 MGHDK and CDR2 SYGVNS. With 7 bases clipped from V and 7 bases from J, the junction kept 7 bases outside the gene matches. The CDR3 region is CASNPDRGGEKLFF. The CDR3 DNA reads as TGTGCCAGCAACCCGGACAGGGGCGGTGAAAAACTGTTTTTT. The full variable domain, rest sourced from reference TRBV25-1 and TRBJ1-4, is EADIYQTPRYLVIGTGKKITLECSQTMGHDKMYWYQQDPGMELHLIHYSYGVNSTEKGDLSSESTVSRIRTEHFPLTLESARPSHTSQYLCASNPDRGGEKLFFGSGTQLSVL.

A few counts support this clone. The genes are TRBV5-6 and TRBJ2-2; weak D call: TRBD1 (6 bases). CDR1 SGHDT and CDR2 YYEEEE come from the germline V gene. V lost 0 bases and J lost 5, with 8 bases in between. The CDR3 contains 14 residues. The CDR3 here is CASSLDRETGELFF. CDR3 coding DNA: TGTGCCAGCAGCTTGGACAGGGAGACCGGGGAGCTGTTTTTT.

The CDR3 spells CASSSPASGASSYEQYF. CDR3 sequence (DNA): TGCGCCAGCAGCTCCCCTGCTAGCGGGGCGAGCTCCTACGAGCAGTACTTC. The chain has TRBV5-1 and TRBJ2-7, with 9 nucleotides matching TRBD2. Germline-derived CDR1 and CDR2 are SGHRS and YFSETQ. The CDR3 loop spans 17 amino acids. Germline trimming cut 3 bases from V and 0 bases from J; bases unmatched to any gene: 10.

The rearrangement links TRBV28 to TRBJ1-1, with 8 positions matching TRBD1. V lost 5 bases to trimming and J lost 3 bases; unmatched junction nucleotides: 8. The CDR3 contains 15 residues. The germline V gene encodes CDR1 MDHEN and CDR2 SYDVKM. CDR3 sequence (DNA): TGTGCCAGCAGTCGCCCGACAGGGGACTACACTGAAGCTTTCTTT. Translated, it gives CASSRPTGDYTEAFF. Full variable domain (outside the CDR3, taken from reference TRBV28 and TRBJ1-1): DVKVTQSSRYLVKRTGEKVFLECVQDMDHENMFWYRQDPGLGLRLIYFSYDVKMKEKGDIPEGYSVSREKKERFSLILESASTNQTSMYLCASSRPTGDYTEAFFGQGTRLTVV.